This TCR beta chain originates from a study of blood T cell repertoires in COVID-19. About the research overall: Some COVID-19 samples were acute and others convalescent; all came from the United States, Italy and Spain. The cDNA or gDNA used as material had been derived from T cells, B-cell-depleted T cells, or PBMCs.

This clone was counted a single time. The Seattle site enrolled patients during active infection and followed them longitudinally. Under the authors' procedure: Amplification with reference gene primers provided the estimates of nucleated cell counts. Clones were sequenced by immunoSEQ multiplex PCR, and TCRdb holds only the in-frame ones, with some missing. Clone size and the V and J calls come from that table; the DNA yielded D and trimming. The sample includes about 290,000 clones, approximately 89% of them seen just once. The J segment lost 0 bases and the V segment lost 9 bases, leaving 4 bases of the junction unmatched. CDR1 and CDR2 (germline): MRHNA, SNTAGT. The CDR3 is 13 residues long.

This sequence was found in a woman aged 30 to 39 with COVID-19, enrolled during active disease. The rearrangement joins TRBV6-4 to TRBJ1-1; the match to TRBD1 covers 7 bases. Sequenced input: peripheral blood. Written as DNA, the CDR3 is TGTGCCAGTCGGGACAGCATGAACACTGAAGCTTTCTTT. This encodes CASRDSMNTEAFF.